The rows below give T cell receptor beta chains drawn from one sample of a study. TCRdb reprocessed the RT-PCR reads via MiXCR and lists one record per CDR3 protein. Of more than 600,000 distinct CDR3 sequences listed, around 14% were seen once; the top ten hold 3.6%. Specimen: memory CD4+ T cells from blood. The receptor set was obtained from a female donor in good health, serving as a healthy control. The CDR3 runs from the conserved cysteine through the conserved F or W. Each record gives: J gene, V gene, clone size, D gene, CDR3 DNA, CDR3 protein. A D gene is named only where the DNA matches it firmly. Expanded clones are given a class, and other clones once, few, many or no size at all.

j_call: TRBJ1-1
v_call: TRBV12-3/TRBV12-4
clone_size: few
d_call: TRBD1
cdr3_nt: TGTGCCAGCAGCTCGCCACAGGGGACAGGGAGCACTGAAGCTTTCTTT
cdr3_aa: CASSSPQGTGSTEAFF

j_call: TRBJ2-7
v_call: TRBV27
clone_size: -
d_call: -
cdr3_nt: TGTGCCAGCAGTTTGAAAACCAACTACGAGAAGTACTTC
cdr3_aa: CASSLKTNYEKYF

j_call: TRBJ2-5
v_call: TRBV7-8
clone_size: few
d_call: -
cdr3_nt: TGTGCCAGCAGCCCAAATACAGAGACCCAGTACTTC
cdr3_aa: CASSPNTETQYF

j_call: TRBJ2-7
v_call: TRBV4-3
clone_size: many
d_call: TRBD1
cdr3_nt: TGCGCCAGCAGCCAAGGATTACAGGGGGCCACCTCCTACGAGCAGTACTTC
cdr3_aa: CASSQGLQGATSYEQYF

j_call: TRBJ2-5
v_call: TRBV27
clone_size: many
d_call: TRBD1
cdr3_nt: TGTGCCAGCAGTGGGACAGCCCAAGAGACCCAGTACTTC
cdr3_aa: CASSGTAQETQYF

j_call: TRBJ1-1
v_call: TRBV5-4
clone_size: -
d_call: -
cdr3_nt: TGTGCCAGCAGCCGGACCCTCGGGGGCACTGAAGCTTTCTTT
cdr3_aa: CASSRTLGGTEAFF

j_call: TRBJ1-2
v_call: TRBV12-3/TRBV12-4
clone_size: many
d_call: -
cdr3_nt: TGTGCCAGCAGTTTTTCCCCTAACTATGGCTACACCTTC
cdr3_aa: CASSFSPNYGYTF

j_call: TRBJ2-3
v_call: TRBV5-1
clone_size: -
d_call: -
cdr3_nt: TGCGCCAGCAGCCGGCAGTGGGGGGATCCGAATCCAAGCACAGATACGCAGTATTTT
cdr3_aa: CASSRQWGDPNPSTDTQYF

j_call: TRBJ2-2
v_call: TRBV20-1
clone_size: many
d_call: -
cdr3_nt: TGCAGTGCAAGGGGAGCACCCAACACCGGGGAGCTGTTTTTT
cdr3_aa: CSARGAPNTGELFF

j_call: TRBJ2-5
v_call: TRBV6-5
clone_size: many
d_call: -
cdr3_nt: TGTGCCAGCTCGATTAGCGGCCTACAAGAGACCCAGTACTTC
cdr3_aa: CASSISGLQETQYF

j_call: TRBJ2-1
v_call: TRBV20-1
clone_size: -
d_call: TRBD2
cdr3_nt: TGCAGTGCTAGAGGACCCCCCGGGACTAGCGGGAATGGTGAGCAGTTCTTC
cdr3_aa: CSARGPPGTSGNGEQFF

j_call: TRBJ2-3
v_call: TRBV3-1
clone_size: many
d_call: -
cdr3_nt: TGTGCCAGCAGCCAAGACTGGCTAGGGAGCACAGATACGCAGTATTTT
cdr3_aa: CASSQDWLGSTDTQYF

j_call: TRBJ2-7
v_call: TRBV7-9
clone_size: -
d_call: -
cdr3_nt: TGTGCCAGCAGCACAGGGATAACCTACGAGCAGTACTTC
cdr3_aa: CASSTGITYEQYF

j_call: TRBJ1-2
v_call: TRBV7-6
clone_size: -
d_call: -
cdr3_nt: TGTGCCAGCAGTAGGACATCGACCTATGGCTACACCTTC
cdr3_aa: CASSRTSTYGYTF

j_call: TRBJ1-5
v_call: TRBV9
clone_size: -
d_call: -
cdr3_nt: TGTGCCAGCAGCGTAGGTGTCGAGAATCAGCCCCAGCATTTT
cdr3_aa: CASSVGVENQPQHF

j_call: TRBJ1-4
v_call: TRBV27
clone_size: -
d_call: TRBD1
cdr3_nt: TGTGCCAGCAGTCGACAGGGAGGGTGGAATGAAAAACTGTTTTTT
cdr3_aa: CASSRQGGWNEKLFF

j_call: TRBJ2-5
v_call: TRBV7-2
clone_size: -
d_call: -
cdr3_nt: TGTGCCAGCAGCGCAGGTGGAAACCCAGTCCAGGAGACCCAGTACTTC
cdr3_aa: CASSAGGNPVQETQYF

j_call: TRBJ1-2
v_call: TRBV20-1
clone_size: few
d_call: -
cdr3_nt: TGCAGTGCCCCCGGGGCAGGGGCCACCAACTATGGCTACACCTTC
cdr3_aa: CSAPGAGATNYGYTF

j_call: TRBJ2-3
v_call: TRBV4-1
clone_size: many
d_call: -
cdr3_nt: TGCGCCAGCAGCCAAAATTACGGGAGTCAAAGAACAGATACGCAGTATTTT
cdr3_aa: CASSQNYGSQRTDTQYF

j_call: TRBJ2-1
v_call: TRBV24-1
clone_size: -
d_call: TRBD1
cdr3_nt: TGTGCCACCAGTGATACACAGGGGGCCTACAATGAGCAGTTCTTC
cdr3_aa: CATSDTQGAYNEQFF

j_call: TRBJ2-2
v_call: TRBV12-3/TRBV12-4
clone_size: many
d_call: -
cdr3_nt: TGTGCCAGCAGTCCAAGTGCCGGGGAGCTGTTTTTT
cdr3_aa: CASSPSAGELFF

j_call: TRBJ2-3
v_call: TRBV5-1
clone_size: -
d_call: -
cdr3_nt: TGCGCCAGCAGCTTGCGGGGGTTTAGCACAGATACGCAGTATTTT
cdr3_aa: CASSLRGFSTDTQYF

j_call: TRBJ2-3
v_call: TRBV12-3/TRBV12-4
clone_size: few
d_call: -
cdr3_nt: TGTGCCAGCAGTTTTTCTAGACCAATGGGTACGCAGTATTTT
cdr3_aa: CASSFSRPMGTQYF

j_call: TRBJ1-6
v_call: TRBV5-6
clone_size: -
d_call: -
cdr3_nt: TGTGCCAGCAGCGGTGAAAGGGATGATTCACCCCTCCACTTT
cdr3_aa: CASSGERDDSPLHF

j_call: TRBJ2-2
v_call: TRBV3-1
clone_size: -
d_call: TRBD2
cdr3_nt: TGTGCCAGCAGAACTGGACTAGCGGGAGCATCCGGGGAGCTGTTTTTT
cdr3_aa: CASRTGLAGASGELFF

j_call: TRBJ2-1
v_call: TRBV18
clone_size: few
d_call: -
cdr3_nt: TGTGCCAGCCAACGAGATAACAATGAGCAGTTCTTC
cdr3_aa: CASQRDNNEQFF

j_call: TRBJ2-7
v_call: TRBV20-1
clone_size: few
d_call: -
cdr3_nt: TGCAGTGCTAGTGGGCGGGTCCCCTACGAGCAGTACTTC
cdr3_aa: CSASGRVPYEQYF

j_call: TRBJ1-1
v_call: TRBV6-2/TRBV6-3
clone_size: -
d_call: TRBD1
cdr3_nt: TGTGCCAGCAGTTACGGACAGGGCCCTCTGAACACTGAAGCTTTCTTT
cdr3_aa: CASSYGQGPLNTEAFF

j_call: TRBJ2-1
v_call: TRBV10-3
clone_size: few
d_call: TRBD2
cdr3_nt: TGTGCCATTAATAGCGGGACCAATGAGCAGTTCTTC
cdr3_aa: CAINSGTNEQFF

j_call: TRBJ1-6
v_call: TRBV4-3
clone_size: many
d_call: TRBD1
cdr3_nt: TGCGCCAGCAGCCAAGTTGACAGGGACGGTTCACCCCTCCACTTT
cdr3_aa: CASSQVDRDGSPLHF

j_call: TRBJ2-1
v_call: TRBV12-3/TRBV12-4
clone_size: many
d_call: -
cdr3_nt: TGTGCCAGCAGTTGGGGAGCGGTTTACAATGAGCAGTTCTTC
cdr3_aa: CASSWGAVYNEQFF

j_call: TRBJ1-2
v_call: TRBV6-1
clone_size: few
d_call: -
cdr3_nt: TGTGCCACCCGACCGAATAACTATGGCTACACCTTC
cdr3_aa: CATRPNNYGYTF

j_call: TRBJ1-2
v_call: TRBV5-5
clone_size: few
d_call: -
cdr3_nt: TGTGCCAGCAGCTTGGAAGTGGGGCTGGTGGGCTACACCTTC
cdr3_aa: CASSLEVGLVGYTF

j_call: TRBJ1-1
v_call: TRBV3-1
clone_size: -
d_call: -
cdr3_nt: TGTGCCAGCAGCCAAATGTTGACAACTTATAGCGCTGAAGCTTTCTTT
cdr3_aa: CASSQMLTTYSAEAFF

j_call: TRBJ2-1
v_call: TRBV5-1
clone_size: many
d_call: TRBD1
cdr3_nt: TGCGCCAGCAGCCGGACAGGGGATACCTACAATGAGCAGTTCTTC
cdr3_aa: CASSRTGDTYNEQFF

j_call: TRBJ1-2
v_call: TRBV29-1
clone_size: many
d_call: TRBD1
cdr3_nt: TGCAGCGTTGAGGGGGACAGATACGACTATGGCTACACCTTC
cdr3_aa: CSVEGDRYDYGYTF

j_call: TRBJ1-1
v_call: TRBV20-1
clone_size: -
d_call: -
cdr3_nt: TGCAGTGCTAGGACGGGGCCAGGGACTGAAGCTTTCTTT
cdr3_aa: CSARTGPGTEAFF

j_call: TRBJ2-7
v_call: TRBV20-1
clone_size: -
d_call: TRBD2
cdr3_nt: TGCAGTGCTTCTCCCACTAGCGGGATCCGAAGATCCTACGAGCAGTACTTC
cdr3_aa: CSASPTSGIRRSYEQYF

j_call: TRBJ1-5
v_call: TRBV9
clone_size: -
d_call: -
cdr3_nt: TGTGCCAGCAGCGCCCGGGCCGACGGTCAGCCCCAGCATTTT
cdr3_aa: CASSARADGQPQHF

j_call: TRBJ1-5
v_call: TRBV7-6
clone_size: few
d_call: TRBD1
cdr3_nt: TGTGCCAGCAGCCCCCCCCCGGGACAGGCCTCCCTTAGCAATCAGCCCCAGCATTTT
cdr3_aa: CASSPPPGQASLSNQPQHF

j_call: TRBJ2-7
v_call: TRBV20-1
clone_size: few
d_call: TRBD2
cdr3_nt: TGCAGTGCTAGAGCCCAGGGACTAGCGGGAACCTACGAGCAGTACTTC
cdr3_aa: CSARAQGLAGTYEQYF

j_call: TRBJ2-5
v_call: TRBV24-1
clone_size: many
d_call: -
cdr3_nt: TGTGCCACCGAGGGGCAGTTCCAAGAGACCCAGTACTTC
cdr3_aa: CATEGQFQETQYF

j_call: TRBJ1-1
v_call: TRBV3-1
clone_size: -
d_call: -
cdr3_nt: TGTGCCAGCAGCCAGGGAAGCCTGGAGGACACTGAAGCTTTCTTT
cdr3_aa: CASSQGSLEDTEAFF

j_call: TRBJ1-5
v_call: TRBV20-1
clone_size: -
d_call: -
cdr3_nt: TGCAGTGCTGACCGGGGGGGAAGCAATCAGCCCCAGCATTTT
cdr3_aa: CSADRGGSNQPQHF

j_call: TRBJ1-1
v_call: TRBV20-1
clone_size: -
d_call: TRBD1
cdr3_nt: TGCAGTGCCGCCTACCTCAGGGGGCAAAACACTGAAGCTTTCTTT
cdr3_aa: CSAAYLRGQNTEAFF

j_call: TRBJ1-2
v_call: TRBV20-1
clone_size: -
d_call: -
cdr3_nt: TGCAGTGCTCGCGCCTCACAGGGTCCCCTGGCTGGCTACACCTTC
cdr3_aa: CSARASQGPLAGYTF